The rows below give T cell receptor beta chains drawn from one sample of a study of control samples from healthy donors and cancer patients. Data came from immunoSEQ multiplex PCR; TCRdb stores just in-frame clones and leaves some out. The sample shows about 120,000 clones, 88% of them seen only once. Sequenced input: PBMCs. The receptors were gathered from an older woman with lung cancer. CDR3s include the opening cysteine and the closing phenylalanine or tryptophan.

v_call: TRBV19
j_call: TRBJ2-2
cdr3_aa: CASSADTPGELFF

v_call: TRBV19
j_call: TRBJ1-2
cdr3_aa: CASQDSGGYTF

v_call: TRBV7-2
j_call: TRBJ2-2
cdr3_aa: CASSVGQHTGELFF

v_call: TRBV12-5
j_call: TRBJ2-7
cdr3_aa: CASAPDRAYEQYF

v_call: TRBV5-1
j_call: TRBJ1-1
cdr3_aa: CASSQGQGPVVTEAFF

v_call: TRBV11-2
j_call: TRBJ1-4
cdr3_aa: CASSPRTGEEKLFF

v_call: TRBV7-9
j_call: TRBJ2-2
cdr3_aa: CASSPEGRGTGELFF

v_call: TRBV14
j_call: TRBJ1-5
cdr3_aa: CASSSGSRILHF

v_call: TRBV2
j_call: TRBJ2-7
cdr3_aa: CASSGLAAYEQYF

v_call: TRBV5-8
j_call: TRBJ2-1
cdr3_aa: CASRSGVVGQGENEQFF